This T cell receptor beta chain is from a study of blood T cells in healthy people across ages. Primed by a sample-barcoded 5' primer and a J-beta primer mix, a second PCR proceeded for 7 to 11 cycles. TCRdb re-called the 5' RACE reads through MiXCR, storing one row per CDR3 protein. The sample includes about 1.7 million distinct CDR3 sequences, 28% seen only once; the top ten take more than 6%. Per the germline V gene, CDR1 is SGHNT and CDR2 is YENEEA. Trimming stripped 1 base from V and 9 bases from J, with 10 bases between. The CDR3 is 13 amino acids. The receptor was isolated from a young woman in good health. The sequencing sample was made of blood. The chain recombines TRBV11-3 with TRBJ2-1; no firm D call. CDR3 protein: CASSLGLATEQFF. In DNA, the CDR3 is TGTGCCAGCAGCTTAGGATTAGCTACTGAGCAGTTCTTC.